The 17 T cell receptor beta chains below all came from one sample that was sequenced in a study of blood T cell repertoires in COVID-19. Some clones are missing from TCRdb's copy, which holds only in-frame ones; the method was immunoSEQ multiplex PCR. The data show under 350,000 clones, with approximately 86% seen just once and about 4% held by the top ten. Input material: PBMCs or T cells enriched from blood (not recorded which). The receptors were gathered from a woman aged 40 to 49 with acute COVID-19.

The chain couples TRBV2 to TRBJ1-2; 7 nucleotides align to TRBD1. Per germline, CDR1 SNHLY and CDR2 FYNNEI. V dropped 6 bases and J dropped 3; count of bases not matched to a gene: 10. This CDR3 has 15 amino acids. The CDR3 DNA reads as TGTGCCAGCAGCCCAAGGGGGCGCTTGGACTATGGCTACACCTTC. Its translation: CASSPRGRLDYGYTF.

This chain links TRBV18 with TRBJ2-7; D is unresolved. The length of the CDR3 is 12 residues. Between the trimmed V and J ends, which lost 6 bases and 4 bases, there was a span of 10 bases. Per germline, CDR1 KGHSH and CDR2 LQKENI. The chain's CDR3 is CASSPNNYEQYF. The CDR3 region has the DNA TGTGCCAGCTCCCCAAATAATTACGAGCAGTACTTC.

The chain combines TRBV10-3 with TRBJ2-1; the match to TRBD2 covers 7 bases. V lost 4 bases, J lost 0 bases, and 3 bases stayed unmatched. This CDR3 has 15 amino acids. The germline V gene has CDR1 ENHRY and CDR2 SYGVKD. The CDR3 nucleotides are TGTGCCATCAGTGGGGGGGGGAGCTCCTACAATGAGCAGTTCTTC. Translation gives CAISGGGSSYNEQFF.

In nucleotides, the CDR3 is TGTGCCAGCAGTTACGCCCGGACAGGGGGGTTTGGAGCTTTCTTT. Encoded protein: CASSYARTGGFGAFF. J is TRBJ1-1 and V is TRBV6-5; 10 nucleotides agree with TRBD1. Looked up from germline, CDR1 is MNHEY and CDR2 is SVGAGI. The CDR3 has 15 amino acids. J was trimmed by 10 bases and V by 2 bases; bases with no gene match: 10.

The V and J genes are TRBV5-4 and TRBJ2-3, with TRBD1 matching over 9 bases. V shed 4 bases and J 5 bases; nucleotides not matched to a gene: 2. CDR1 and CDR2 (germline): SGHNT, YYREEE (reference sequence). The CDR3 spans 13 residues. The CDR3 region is CASSLTGGDTQYF. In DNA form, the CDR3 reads TGTGCCAGCAGCCTGACAGGGGGAGATACGCAGTATTTT.

CDR3 loop: CASSPGKEAFF. CDR3 sequence (DNA): TGTGCCAGCAGTCCAGGAAAGGAAGCTTTCTTT. V and J are TRBV12-3 or TRBV12-4 and TRBJ1-1, with D unclear. This CDR3 spans 11 amino acids. The V end lost 5 bases, the J end lost 8 bases, and 9 bases lay between the germline ends.

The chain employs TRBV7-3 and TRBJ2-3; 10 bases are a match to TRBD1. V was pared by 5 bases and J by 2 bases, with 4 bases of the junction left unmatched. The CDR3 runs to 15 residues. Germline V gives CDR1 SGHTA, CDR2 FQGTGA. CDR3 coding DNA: TGTGCCAGCAGCCCGGGACAGGGGTACACAGATACGCAGTATTTT. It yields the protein CASSPGQGYTDTQYF.

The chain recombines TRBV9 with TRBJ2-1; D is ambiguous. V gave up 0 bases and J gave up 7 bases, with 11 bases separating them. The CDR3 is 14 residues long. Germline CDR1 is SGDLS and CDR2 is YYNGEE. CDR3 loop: CASSVDEKFNEQFF. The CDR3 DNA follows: TGTGCCAGCAGCGTAGACGAGAAATTTAATGAGCAGTTCTTC.

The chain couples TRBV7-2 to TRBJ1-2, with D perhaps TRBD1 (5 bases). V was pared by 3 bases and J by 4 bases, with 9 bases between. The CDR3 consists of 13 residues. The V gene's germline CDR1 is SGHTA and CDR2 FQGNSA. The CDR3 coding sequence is TGTGCCAGCAGCTTCCAGGGAGGCTATGGCTACACCTTC. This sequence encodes CASSFQGGYGYTF.

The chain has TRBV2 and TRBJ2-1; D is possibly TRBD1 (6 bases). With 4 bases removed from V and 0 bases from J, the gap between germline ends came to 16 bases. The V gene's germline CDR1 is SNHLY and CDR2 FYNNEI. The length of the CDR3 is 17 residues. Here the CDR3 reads CASSGGRAESSYNEQFF. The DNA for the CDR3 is TGTGCCAGCAGTGGGGGGCGAGCGGAGAGCTCCTACAATGAGCAGTTCTTC.

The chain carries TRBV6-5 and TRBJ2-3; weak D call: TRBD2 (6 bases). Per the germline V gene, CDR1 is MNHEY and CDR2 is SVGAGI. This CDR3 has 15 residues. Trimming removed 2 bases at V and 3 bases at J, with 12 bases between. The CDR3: CASSYEGGGTDTQYF. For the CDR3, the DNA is TGTGCCAGCAGTTACGAGGGAGGAGGGACAGATACGCAGTATTTT.

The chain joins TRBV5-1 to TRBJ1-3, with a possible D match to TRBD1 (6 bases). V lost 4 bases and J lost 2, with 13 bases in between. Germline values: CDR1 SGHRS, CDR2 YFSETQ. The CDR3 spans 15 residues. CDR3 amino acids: CASSRDTTTGNTIYF. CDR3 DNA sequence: TGCGCCAGCAGCCGGGACACAACCACTGGAAACACCATATATTTT.

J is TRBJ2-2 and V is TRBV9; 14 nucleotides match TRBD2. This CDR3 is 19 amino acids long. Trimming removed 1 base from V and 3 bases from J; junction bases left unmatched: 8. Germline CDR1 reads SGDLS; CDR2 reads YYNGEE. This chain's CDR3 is CASSVTRLAGGLDTGELFF. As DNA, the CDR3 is TGTGCCAGCAGCGTAACCAGACTAGCGGGGGGGCTCGACACCGGGGAGCTGTTTTTT.

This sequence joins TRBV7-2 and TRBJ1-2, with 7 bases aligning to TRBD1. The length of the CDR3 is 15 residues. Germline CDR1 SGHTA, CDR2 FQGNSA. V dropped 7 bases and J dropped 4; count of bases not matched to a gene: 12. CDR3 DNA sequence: TGTGCCAGCACCCCCGGAGGGGGCGCCCGCTATGGCTACACCTTC. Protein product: CASTPGGGARYGYTF.

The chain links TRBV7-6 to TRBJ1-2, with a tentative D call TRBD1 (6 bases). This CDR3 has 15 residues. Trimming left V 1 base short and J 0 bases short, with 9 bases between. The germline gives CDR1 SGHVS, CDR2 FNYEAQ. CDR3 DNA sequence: TGTGCCAGCAGCTTAGGGACAGACACTAACTATGGCTACACCTTC. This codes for CASSLGTDTNYGYTF.

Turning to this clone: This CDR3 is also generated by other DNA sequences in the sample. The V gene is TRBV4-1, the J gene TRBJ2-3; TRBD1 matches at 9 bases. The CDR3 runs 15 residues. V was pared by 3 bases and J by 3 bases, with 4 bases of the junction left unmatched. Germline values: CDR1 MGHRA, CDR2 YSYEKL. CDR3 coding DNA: TGCGCCAGCAGCCACTCCGGACAGGGGACAGATACGCAGTATTTT. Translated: CASSHSGQGTDTQYF.

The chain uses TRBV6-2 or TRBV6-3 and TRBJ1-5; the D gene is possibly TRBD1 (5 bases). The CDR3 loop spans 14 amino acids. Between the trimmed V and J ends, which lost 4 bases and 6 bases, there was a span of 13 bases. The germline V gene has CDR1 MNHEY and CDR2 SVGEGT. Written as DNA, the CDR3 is TGTGCCAGCAGTTCAGCGCGGGGGGGTCAGCCCCAGCATTTT. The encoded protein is CASSSARGGQPQHF.